Below, 27 T cell receptor beta chains from the same sample are listed, as sequenced in a study of blood T cell repertoires in COVID-19. Here immunoSEQ multiplex PCR was the method, and the copy in TCRdb shows in-frame clones only, minus some. In the table there are about 180,000 clones, approximately 80% of which are singletons. The specimen was peripheral blood. These receptors came from a human donor in a cohort sampled during active COVID-19.

In this sample, this clone turned up a few times. V usage is TRBV5-6 and J usage is TRBJ1-1, with a weak D call TRBD1 (5 bases). CDR3 size: 14 residues. The V end lost 0 bases, the J end lost 1 base, and 7 bases lay between the germline ends. From germline, CDR1 is SGHDT and CDR2 YYEEEE. The CDR3 coding sequence is TGTGCCAGCAGCTTGGCGGGGGGGAACACTGAAGCTTTCTTT. Its protein is CASSLAGGNTEAFF.

The V call is TRBV11-3, the J call TRBJ1-1; D remains ambiguous. The CDR3 length is 14 residues. Trimming removed 3 bases at V and 4 bases at J, with 12 bases between. Germline V gives CDR1 SGHNT, CDR2 YENEEA. The CDR3 loop reads CASSLSGGLTEAFF. In DNA form, the CDR3 reads TGTGCCAGCAGCTTGTCGGGAGGGCTCACTGAAGCTTTCTTT.

V usage is TRBV9 and J usage is TRBJ2-2; 8 bases are a match to TRBD1. From germline, CDR1 is SGDLS and CDR2 YYNGEE. Trimming took 0 bases from V and 4 from J; bases not matched to a gene: 14. This CDR3 is built from 19 residues. CDR3 in amino acids: CASSVATGVPGQATGELFF. DNA for the CDR3: TGTGCCAGCAGCGTAGCTACGGGGGTCCCGGGACAGGCCACCGGGGAGCTGTTTTTT. Full variable domain (rest looked up from reference TRBV9 and TRBJ2-2): DSGVTQTPKHLITATGQRVTLRCSPRSGDLSVYWYQQSLDQGLQFLIQYYNGEERAKGNILERFSAQQFPDLHSELNLSSLELGDSALYFCASSVATGVPGQATGELFFGEGSRLTVL.

V gene TRBV7-2 combines with J gene TRBJ2-7, with 9 bases identical to TRBD2. CDR3 length: 16 residues. The ends lost 2 bases at V and 6 bases at J; junction bases unmatched: 11. Germline V gene lookup returns CDR1 SGHTA and CDR2 FQGNSA. CDR3 in amino acids: CASSLIGGAGGVEQYF. The CDR3 DNA is TGTGCCAGCAGCTTAATAGGGGGAGCGGGGGGCGTCGAGCAGTACTTC.

The chain uses TRBV2 and TRBJ1-2, with TRBD1 matching 8 bases. The germline gives CDR1 SNHLY, CDR2 FYNNEI. V lost 1 base, J lost 4 bases, and 5 bases stayed unmatched. The CDR3 runs 15 residues. The CDR3 bases are TGTGCCAGCAGTGAAGACAGGGGGGAGCGCTATGGCTACACCTTC. Translated: CASSEDRGERYGYTF. Full variable domain (missing parts from reference TRBV2 and TRBJ1-2): EPEVTQTPSHQVTQMGQEVILRCVPISNHLYFYWYRQILGQKVEFLVSFYNNEISEKSEIFDDQFSVERPDGSNFTLKIRSTKLEDSAMYFCASSEDRGERYGYTFGSGTRLTVV.

In its sample, this clone was seen a few times. The chain uses TRBV6-2 or TRBV6-3 and TRBJ2-7; 11 positions agree with TRBD1. Germline trimming cut 4 bases from V and 7 bases from J; bases unmatched to any gene: 6. The CDR3 has 14 residues. Per the germline V gene, CDR1 is MNHEY and CDR2 is SVGEGT. The CDR3: CASSSPGQGEEQYF. In DNA, the CDR3 is TGTGCCAGCAGTTCCCCGGGACAGGGGGAGGAGCAGTACTTC.

J is TRBJ2-5 and V is TRBV5-1; 7 bases are shared with TRBD1. Unmatched junction bases numbered 7, after V lost 0 bases and J lost 5 bases. The CDR3 consists of 15 residues. Germline V gene sequence: CDR1 SGHRS, CDR2 YFSETQ. CDR3 sequence reads: CASSLAGRGKETQYF. DNA for the CDR3: TGCGCCAGCAGCTTGGCCGGCAGGGGGAAGGAGACCCAGTACTTC.

The rearrangement links TRBV19 to TRBJ2-5; D might be TRBD2 (6 bases). The CDR3 is 12 amino acids. V lost 6 bases, J lost 4 bases, and 9 bases lay in between. Germline V lookup: CDR1 LNHDA, CDR2 SQIVND (reference sequence). The CDR3: CASRSGAETQYF. The CDR3, as DNA: TGTGCCAGTAGATCGGGAGCAGAGACCCAGTACTTC.

V usage is TRBV6-2 or TRBV6-3 and J usage is TRBJ2-7, with 11 bases aligning to TRBD2. This CDR3 is 15 amino acids long. V lost 5 bases to trimming and J lost 8 bases; unmatched junction nucleotides: 11. From germline, CDR1 is MNHEY and CDR2 SVGEGT. Here the CDR3 DNA reads TGTGCCAGCAGTCCCGGACTAGCGGGCCTTAGGAAGCAGTACTTC. Translation: CASSPGLAGLRKQYF.

In its sample, this clone was seen once. The rearrangement uses TRBV7-8 and TRBJ1-1, with a tentative D call TRBD1 (6 bases). V was cut by 5 bases and J by 1 base, with 23 bases left in between. CDR3 length equals 18 residues. Germline CDR1 and CDR2: SGHVS and FQNEAQ. CDR3 loop: CASSLSQGGGPSNTEAFF. The DNA for the CDR3 is TGTGCCAGCAGCCTCTCCCAAGGGGGGGGACCCTCGAACACTGAAGCTTTCTTT.

V usage is TRBV9 and J usage is TRBJ2-7, with 7 bases fitting TRBD1. The ends lost 4 bases at V and 7 bases at J; junction bases unmatched: 5. Germline V gene lookup returns CDR1 SGDLS and CDR2 YYNGEE. The CDR3 spans 12 residues. CDR3: CASSQTGSEQYF. Here the CDR3 DNA reads TGTGCCAGCAGCCAGACAGGGTCTGAGCAGTACTTC.

The chain uses TRBV28 and TRBJ2-1; TRBD1 is a possible D gene (6 bases). Germline CDR1 is MDHEN and CDR2 is SYDVKM. The CDR3 spans 15 residues. Trimming cost V 6 bases and J 5 bases, with 17 bases left between them. The DNA of the CDR3 is TGTGCCAGCAGCCTAGGGGGATGGATCGACAATGAGCAGTTCTTC. It specifies CASSLGGWIDNEQFF.

The chain is built from TRBV5-4 and TRBJ2-5; TRBD2 might be the D (5 bases). V was cut by 0 bases and J by 2 bases, with 8 bases left in between. This CDR3 spans 14 amino acids. Germline V lookup: CDR1 SGHNT, CDR2 YYREEE (reference sequence). For the CDR3, the DNA is TGTGCCAGCAGCTTGGGAGGGAGACAAGAGACCCAGTACTTC. This encodes CASSLGGRQETQYF.

The chain is built from TRBV28 and TRBJ2-2; D gene unclear. The V end was cut by 5 bases, the J end by 6 bases, with 4 bases between. The CDR3 has 11 residues. CDR1 and CDR2 from the germline V gene are MDHEN and SYDVKM. The CDR3 DNA is TGTGCCAGCAGTCGGGCCGGGGAGCTGTTTTTT. It is translated as CASSRAGELFF.

This chain joins TRBV28 and TRBJ1-1; D possibly corresponds to TRBD1 (6 bases). The CDR3 has 18 residues. Per germline, CDR1 MDHEN and CDR2 SYDVKM. Between the trimmed V and J ends, which lost 5 bases and 6 bases, there was a span of 28 bases. CDR3: CASSPLGGALGLTSEAFF. CDR3 sequence (DNA): TGTGCCAGCAGTCCCCTTGGGGGGGCGCTTGGTTTGACCTCTGAAGCTTTCTTT.

The count of this clone is one. The chain carries TRBV6-2 or TRBV6-3 and TRBJ2-7; TRBD2 might be the D (6 bases). Trimming removed 6 bases from V and 0 bases from J, with 15 bases in between. The germline CDR1 and CDR2 sequences are MNHEY and SVGEGT. The CDR3 runs to 15 residues. CDR3 sequence: CASSYLAPSSYEQYF. The CDR3 DNA follows: TGTGCCAGCAGCTATCTAGCGCCGAGCTCCTACGAGCAGTACTTC.

The rearrangement links TRBV14 to TRBJ1-2; D remains unclear. Germline CDR1 and CDR2: SGHDN and FVKESK. CDR3 length: 14 residues. Trimming pared 4 bases from V and 4 bases from J, leaving 13 bases between. The CDR3 region has the DNA TGTGCCAGCAGCCCCCCCGGGTTACGCTATGGCTACACCTTC. Translated: CASSPPGLRYGYTF.

This clone appeared once. The chain links TRBV7-9 to TRBJ1-5; 7 positions match TRBD1. The CDR3 is made up of 17 amino acids. Trimming took 4 bases from V and 4 from J; bases not matched to a gene: 13. CDR1 and CDR2 from the germline V gene are SEHNR and FQNEAQ (reference sequence). The CDR3 nucleotides are TGTGCCAGCAGCTCCAACCGACAGGGCAACTATAATCAGCCCCAGCATTTT. Its translation: CASSSNRQGNYNQPQHF. Full variable domain (outside the CDR3, taken from reference TRBV7-9 and TRBJ1-5): DTGVSQNPRHKITKRGQNVTFRCDPISEHNRLYWYRQTLGQGPEFLTYFQNEAQLEKSRLLSDRFSAERPKGSFSTLEIQRTEQGDSAMYLCASSSNRQGNYNQPQHFGDGTRLSIL.

V is TRBV24-1 and J is TRBJ2-5, with D hard to call. Germline-derived CDR1 and CDR2 are KGHDR and SFDVKD. The V end lost 4 bases, the J end lost 4 bases, and 6 bases lay between the germline ends. The CDR3 contains 12 residues. The DNA of the CDR3 is TGTGCCACCAGTGACAGTGGAGAGACCCAGTACTTC. Its translation: CATSDSGETQYF.

The chain has TRBV7-9 and TRBJ1-4, with unresolved D. Trimming shortened V by 6 bases and J by 3 bases, and 5 bases separated the two germline ends. CDR1 and CDR2 from the germline V gene are SEHNR and FQNEAQ (reference sequence). The CDR3 extends over 12 amino acids. The CDR3 sequence: CASRGPNEKLFF. As DNA, the CDR3 is TGTGCCAGCAGGGGCCCTAATGAAAAACTGTTTTTT.

With regard to this clone: A read error may account for a junction end that differs from germline. The rearrangement links TRBV7-7 to TRBJ2-7, with 7 positions matching TRBD1. This CDR3 has 14 residues. Looked up from germline, CDR1 is SSHAT and CDR2 is FNYEAQ (reference sequence). The CDR3 DNA follows: TGTGCTAGCAGCCCAGGACAGGCGGTTGGGGAGCAGTACTTC. It yields the protein CASSPGQAVGEQYF. Filled out from reference TRBV7-7 and TRBJ2-7, the complete variable domain reads GAGVSQSPRYKVTKRGQDVTLRCDPISSHATLYWYQQALGQGPEFLTYFNYEAQPDKSGLPSDRFSAERPEGSISTLTIQRTEQRDSAMYRCASSPGQAVGEQYFGPGTRLTVT.

The J gene is TRBJ1-5, the V gene TRBV6-5; D remains unclear. The CDR3 spans 14 residues. Germline V gene lookup returns CDR1 MNHEY and CDR2 SVGAGI. Trimming stripped 5 bases from V and 1 base from J, with 9 bases between. The CDR3 bases are TGTGCCAGCAGTCGGAGACTGAGCAATCAGCCCCAGCATTTT. This codes for CASSRRLSNQPQHF.

The chain recombines TRBV9 with TRBJ2-7; weak D call: TRBD2 (6 bases). The ends were cut back, 6 bases at V and 5 bases at J, with 15 bases in the middle. Germline-derived CDR1 and CDR2 are SGDLS and YYNGEE. The CDR3 loop spans 13 amino acids. The CDR3 spells CASTLVPGDEQYF. The CDR3 coding sequence is TGTGCCAGCACCTTGGTGCCGGGAGACGAGCAGTACTTC.

The sample holds a few counts of this clone. The chain uses TRBV5-6 and TRBJ2-7; 9 bases align to TRBD1. The germline V gene has CDR1 SGHDT and CDR2 YYEEEE. J gave up 1 base and V 5 bases, and 4 bases lay outside the gene matches. The CDR3 is 14 amino acids. The CDR3 is CASSPGQGSYEQYF. The CDR3 bases are TGTGCCAGCAGTCCGGGACAGGGTTCCTACGAGCAGTACTTC.

A few counts support this clone. This chain connects TRBV6-5 to TRBJ1-2, with 7 bases that match TRBD1. CDR1 and CDR2 from the germline V gene are MNHEY and SVGAGI. Germline trimming cut 5 bases from V and 4 bases from J; bases unmatched to any gene: 10. This CDR3 contains 15 residues. The CDR3 spells CASSKNSGGSYGYTF. In nucleotides, the CDR3 is TGTGCCAGCAGTAAAAACTCAGGGGGTAGCTATGGCTACACCTTC.

The rearrangement links TRBV28 to TRBJ2-5; 7 nucleotides align to TRBD1. Unmatched junction bases numbered 10, after V lost 5 bases and J lost 7 bases. This CDR3 comprises 14 residues. The V gene's germline CDR1 is MDHEN and CDR2 SYDVKM. The CDR3 is CASSPGQAGGTQYF. The DNA for the CDR3 is TGTGCCAGCAGTCCCGGACAGGCAGGGGGGACCCAGTACTTC.

Notes on this clone: Mismatch with germline at one junction end may stem from a read error. This chain links TRBV2 with TRBJ2-4; 7 bases line up with TRBD1. Per the germline V gene, CDR1 is SNHLY and CDR2 is FYNNEI. This CDR3 comprises 14 residues. The CDR3 here is CASREGTGVNIQYF. In nucleotides, the CDR3 is TGTGCCAGCAGGGAAGGCACAGGGGTGAACATTCAGTACTTC.